This is a list of T cell receptor beta chains from one sample in a study of shared clonotypes between healthy human individuals. Using immunoSEQ multiplex PCR, the repertoire was profiled, and TCRdb retains in-frame clones only, with some absent. This sample has about 2.5 million clones; 85% to 95% occur once, and the top ten carry around 0.35%. Source material: naive CD4+ T cells from PBMCs. All receptors come from a young man in good health. Some clones in this sample may be carry-over from other donors' samples. Both conserved end residues are part of each CDR3. Each record gives: clone size, V gene, J gene, D gene, CDR3 DNA, CDR3 protein. D genes are given only for firm matches. The size of a clone is reported for some rows only, either as once, few or many, or as a class for expanded clones.

abundance: -
v_gene: TRBV7-2
j_gene: TRBJ2-7
d_gene: -
CDR3nt: TGTGCCAGCAGCCCACGGGGGTCAAGGTCCTACGAGCAGTACTTC
CDR3aa: CASSPRGSRSYEQYF

abundance: -
v_gene: TRBV2
j_gene: TRBJ2-7
d_gene: TRBD2
CDR3nt: TGTGCCAGCAGTGGAACTAGCGGGGGGATTCGTGAGCAGTACTTC
CDR3aa: CASSGTSGGIREQYF

abundance: -
v_gene: TRBV6-6
j_gene: TRBJ2-3
d_gene: TRBD2
CDR3nt: TGTGCCAGCAGCTATCCAAGCGGGAGAGGTTCTCATACGCAGTATTTT
CDR3aa: CASSYPSGRGSHTQYF

abundance: -
v_gene: TRBV4-3
j_gene: TRBJ2-6
d_gene: TRBD1
CDR3nt: TGCGCCAGCAGCCAAGGGACAGGGATCCCCAGCTCTGGGGCCAACGTCCTGACTTTC
CDR3aa: CASSQGTGIPSSGANVLTF

abundance: -
v_gene: TRBV10-3
j_gene: TRBJ2-3
d_gene: TRBD2
CDR3nt: TGTGCCATCAGGGCCCTAGCGGGAGCCGCAGATACGCAGTATTTT
CDR3aa: CAIRALAGAADTQYF

abundance: -
v_gene: TRBV7-2
j_gene: TRBJ1-4
d_gene: -
CDR3nt: TGTGCCAGCAGCTTGGTGGGAAATGAAAAACTGTTTTTT
CDR3aa: CASSLVGNEKLFF

abundance: -
v_gene: TRBV5-1
j_gene: TRBJ2-5
d_gene: -
CDR3nt: TGCGCCAGCAGCTTTACAGGGTTCCAAGAGACCCAGTACTTC
CDR3aa: CASSFTGFQETQYF

abundance: -
v_gene: TRBV7-9
j_gene: TRBJ2-1
d_gene: TRBD2
CDR3nt: TGTGCCAGCAGCTTAGGACTAGCGGGAGGGGGTGAGCAGTTCTTC
CDR3aa: CASSLGLAGGGEQFF

abundance: -
v_gene: TRBV6-1
j_gene: TRBJ1-3
d_gene: -
CDR3nt: TGTGCCAGCAGCCAAGTCCCGGGACGGGGAAACACCATATATTTT
CDR3aa: CASSQVPGRGNTIYF

abundance: -
v_gene: TRBV28
j_gene: TRBJ2-3
d_gene: TRBD2
CDR3nt: TGTGCCAGCAGTTCTAGCGGGAGATTCACAGATACGCAGTATTTT
CDR3aa: CASSSSGRFTDTQYF

abundance: few
v_gene: TRBV7-9
j_gene: TRBJ2-7
d_gene: TRBD1
CDR3nt: TGTGCCAGCAGCTTGGCAGGGGGCTACGAGCAGTACTTC
CDR3aa: CASSLAGGYEQYF

abundance: -
v_gene: TRBV2
j_gene: TRBJ2-2
d_gene: -
CDR3nt: TGTGCCAGCAGTACGGGGAGAGGTGGGGAGCTGTTTTTT
CDR3aa: CASSTGRGGELFF

abundance: -
v_gene: TRBV21-1
j_gene: TRBJ2-3
d_gene: -
CDR3nt: TGTGCCAGCAGCCCAAGGTTGGGCGGGAGGGCCTCGGTGGATACGCAGTATTTT
CDR3aa: CASSPRLGGRASVDTQYF

abundance: -
v_gene: TRBV28
j_gene: TRBJ2-4
d_gene: -
CDR3nt: TGTGCCAGCAGTCGGAGGGGGGAGGGCAAAAACATTCAGTACTTC
CDR3aa: CASSRRGEGKNIQYF

abundance: -
v_gene: TRBV28
j_gene: TRBJ2-3
d_gene: TRBD2
CDR3nt: TGTGCCAGCACCGGGGGGGGTGAGGCCACAGATACGCAGTATTTT
CDR3aa: CASTGGGEATDTQYF

abundance: -
v_gene: TRBV19
j_gene: TRBJ1-5
d_gene: TRBD1
CDR3nt: TGTGCCAGTAGAACCCTCGGGGACAGGGTTAGCAATCAGCCCCAGCATTTT
CDR3aa: CASRTLGDRVSNQPQHF

abundance: -
v_gene: TRBV10-2
j_gene: TRBJ1-2
d_gene: -
CDR3nt: TGCGCCAGCTCGCGAATGGGAGGGGCGCGAGGCTACACCTTC
CDR3aa: CASSRMGGARGYTF

abundance: -
v_gene: TRBV11-3
j_gene: TRBJ2-1
d_gene: TRBD2
CDR3nt: TGTGCCAGCAGCTTAGGATCGTCGGGACTAGCGGGAGATCGGCAGTTCTTC
CDR3aa: CASSLGSSGLAGDRQFF

abundance: -
v_gene: TRBV19
j_gene: TRBJ1-2
d_gene: -
CDR3nt: TGTGCCAGTAGTATTCGGGGACCTAACTATGGCTACACCTTC
CDR3aa: CASSIRGPNYGYTF

abundance: -
v_gene: TRBV6-5
j_gene: TRBJ1-2
d_gene: -
CDR3nt: TGTGCCAGCAGTTACAGGGGGTACTCTGGCTACACCTTC
CDR3aa: CASSYRGYSGYTF

abundance: -
v_gene: TRBV4-3
j_gene: TRBJ2-5
d_gene: TRBD1
CDR3nt: TGCGCCAGCAGCCAAGCCGGGACAGGGGATGAGACCCAGTACTTC
CDR3aa: CASSQAGTGDETQYF

abundance: -
v_gene: TRBV28
j_gene: TRBJ2-7
d_gene: -
CDR3nt: TGTGCCAGCAGTTTCAACAACCCACGATGGCAGTACTTC
CDR3aa: CASSFNNPRWQYF

abundance: -
v_gene: TRBV5-1
j_gene: TRBJ2-1
d_gene: -
CDR3nt: TGCGCCAGCAGCCCCCGGGTGAATAATAACAATGAGCAGTTCTTC
CDR3aa: CASSPRVNNNNEQFF

abundance: -
v_gene: TRBV7-2
j_gene: TRBJ2-7
d_gene: -
CDR3nt: TGTGCCAGCAGCTTAGCTCCGCCACTCTCCTACGAGCAGTACTTC
CDR3aa: CASSLAPPLSYEQYF

abundance: -
v_gene: TRBV28
j_gene: TRBJ2-5
d_gene: -
CDR3nt: TGTGCCAGCAGTTCCCCTAACAGGGTATTAGAGACCCAGTACTTC
CDR3aa: CASSSPNRVLETQYF

abundance: -
v_gene: TRBV9
j_gene: TRBJ2-1
d_gene: TRBD1
CDR3nt: TGTGCCAGCAGCGTAGACAGGGGCAGTTACAATGAGCAGTTCTTC
CDR3aa: CASSVDRGSYNEQFF

abundance: -
v_gene: TRBV18
j_gene: TRBJ2-3
d_gene: -
CDR3nt: TGTGCCAGCTCAGCAGGGAGCACAGATACGCAGTATTTT
CDR3aa: CASSAGSTDTQYF

abundance: -
v_gene: TRBV4-1
j_gene: TRBJ1-6
d_gene: TRBD1
CDR3nt: TGCGCCAGCAGCCAGGGGGACAGCCGGTATTCACCCCTCCACTTT
CDR3aa: CASSQGDSRYSPLHF